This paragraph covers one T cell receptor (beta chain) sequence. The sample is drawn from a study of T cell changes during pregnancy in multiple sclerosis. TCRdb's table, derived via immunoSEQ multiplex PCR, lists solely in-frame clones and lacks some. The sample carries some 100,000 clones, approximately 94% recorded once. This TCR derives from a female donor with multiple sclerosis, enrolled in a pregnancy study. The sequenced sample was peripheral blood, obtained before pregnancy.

This CDR3 is CASSIMAGDQETQYF. Here the CDR3 DNA reads TGTGCCAGTAGTATTATGGCGGGGGACCAAGAGACCCAGTACTTC. The chain recombines TRBV19 with TRBJ2-5; 7 bases agree with TRBD2. With 3 bases clipped from V and 0 bases from J, the junction kept 4 bases outside the gene matches. The length of the CDR3 is 15 residues. CDR1 and CDR2 (germline): LNHDA, SQIVND (reference sequence).